The TCR beta chain described here comes from a study of cytomegalovirus exposure and HLA in healthy donors. PCR used 60 Vbeta primers and 13 Jbeta primers. Sequenced by immunoSEQ multiplex PCR; TCRdb stores in-frame clones only, minus some. Altogether about 220,000 clones are present, roughly 70% being singletons, with the ten largest covering approximately 1.9%. This CDR3 has 12 residues. Germline-derived CDR1 and CDR2 are LGHNT and FRNRAP. Trimming took 3 bases from V and 9 from J, leaving 12 bases between them. Broader study findings: A later analysis reportedly identified an Asian-associated ancestry cluster as carrying fewer N-insertions than the 666-donor mean.

At the time of sampling, donors were nominally healthy, though unrecorded immune exposures were likely. Worth noting for this clone: Its antigen remains unidentified.

Source material: PBMCs. This clonotype originated in a woman under 40 in good health and CMV-seronegative. The chain carries TRBV12-5 and TRBJ2-7; D possibly corresponds to TRBD1 (5 bases). CDR3: CASGLGVSGQYF. DNA of the CDR3: TGTGCTAGTGGTTTAGGGGTATCGGGGCAGTACTTC.